The rows below give T cell receptor beta chains drawn from one sample of a study of T cell responses to AZD1222 COVID-19 vaccine. Assay used: immunoSEQ multiplex PCR; TCRdb lists only in-frame clones, some missing. The repertoire includes about 94,000 clones, 88% of them detected once, and 12% sits in the top ten. The sample consisted of peripheral blood, taken 28 days after the second AZD1222 dose. These TCRs come from an adult who received the AZD1222 COVID-19 vaccine. Each CDR3 is given with its conserved first and last residue. The D gene is left open where the match is weak. Clone size appears in some rows only: once, few, many, or a class for an expanded clone.

TRBV5-5	NA	NA	TRBJ2-2	CASSLAGRNTGELFF	TGTGCCAGCAGCTTGGCGGGAAGGAACACCGGGGAGCTGTTTTTT
TRBV7-2	NA	NA	TRBJ1-2	CASSPGRANYGYTF	TGTGCCAGCAGCCCGGGACGGGCAAACTATGGCTACACCTTC
TRBV20-1	NA	TRBD2	TRBJ2-3	CSASPGRRKGLAGLITQYF	TGCAGTGCCAGTCCGGGACGGAGAAAGGGACTAGCGGGACTAATTACGCAGTATTTT
TRBV6-6	NA	NA	TRBJ1-1	CASSRPGGEAFF	TGTGCCAGCAGTCGGCCCGGGGGAGAAGCTTTCTTT
TRBV25-1	NA	NA	TRBJ2-3	CASWSPSLDTQYF	TGTGCCAGCTGGTCCCCGAGCTTGGATACGCAGTATTTT
TRBV4-1	NA	TRBD2	TRBJ2-1	CASSFNPSGRANNEQFF	TGCGCCAGCAGCTTCAACCCCAGCGGGAGGGCCAACAATGAGCAGTTCTTC
TRBV19	NA	NA	TRBJ1-5	CASSIAYRQPQHF	TGTGCCAGTAGTATAGCCTACAGGCAGCCCCAGCATTTT
TRBV27	NA	NA	TRBJ1-4	CASSPGPTNEKLFF	TGTGCCAGCAGCCCAGGGCCCACTAATGAAAAACTGTTTTTT
TRBV5-1	NA	NA	TRBJ1-5	CASSFDGSNQPQHF	TGCGCCAGCAGCTTTGACGGGAGCAATCAGCCCCAGCATTTT
TRBV9	NA	NA	TRBJ1-3	CASSATIPANTIYF	TGTGCCAGCAGCGCAACCATTCCCGCAAACACCATATATTTT
TRBV2	NA	NA	TRBJ1-5	CASSEEGNQPQHF	TGTGCCAGCAGTGAGGAGGGCAATCAGCCCCAGCATTTT
TRBV7-6	once	TRBD1	TRBJ1-4	CASSGQATNEKLFF	TGTGCCAGCAGCGGACAGGCAACTAATGAAAAACTGTTTTTT
TRBV3-1/TRBV3-2	NA	NA	TRBJ1-2	CASSSLSRDHYGYTF	TGTGCCAGCAGCTCCCTCAGCAGGGATCACTATGGCTACACCTTC
TRBV6-5	NA	NA	TRBJ1-4	CAARQVREKLFF	TGTGCCGCGAGACAGGTTCGGGAAAAACTGTTTTTT